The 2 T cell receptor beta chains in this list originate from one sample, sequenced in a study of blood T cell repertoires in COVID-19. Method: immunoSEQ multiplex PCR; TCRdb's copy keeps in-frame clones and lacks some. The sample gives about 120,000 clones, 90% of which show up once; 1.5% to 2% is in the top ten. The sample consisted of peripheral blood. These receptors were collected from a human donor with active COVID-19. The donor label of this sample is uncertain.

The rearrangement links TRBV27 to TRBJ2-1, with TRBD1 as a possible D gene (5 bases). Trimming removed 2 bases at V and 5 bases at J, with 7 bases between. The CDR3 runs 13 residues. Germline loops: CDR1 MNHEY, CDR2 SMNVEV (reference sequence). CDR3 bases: TGTGCCAGCAGTTTAGGACATAACAATGAGCAGTTCTTC. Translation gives CASSLGHNNEQFF.

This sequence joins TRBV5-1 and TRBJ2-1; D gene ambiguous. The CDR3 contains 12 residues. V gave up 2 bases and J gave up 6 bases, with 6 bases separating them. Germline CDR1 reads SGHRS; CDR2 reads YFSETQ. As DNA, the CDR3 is TGCGCCAGCAGCTTCCTAGGCAATGAGCAGTTCTTC. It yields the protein CASSFLGNEQFF.